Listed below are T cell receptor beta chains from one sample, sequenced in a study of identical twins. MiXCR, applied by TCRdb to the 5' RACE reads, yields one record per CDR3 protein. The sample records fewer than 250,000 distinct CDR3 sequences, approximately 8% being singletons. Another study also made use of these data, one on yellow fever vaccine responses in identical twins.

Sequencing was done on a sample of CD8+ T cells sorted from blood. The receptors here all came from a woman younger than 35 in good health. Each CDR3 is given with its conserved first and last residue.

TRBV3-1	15	CASSPGTRSYNEQFF
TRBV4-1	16	CASSREGLAGGSEQYF
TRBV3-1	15	CASSQARVSNQPQHF
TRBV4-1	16	CASSQGGGESTDTQYF
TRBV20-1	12	CSARELINEQFF
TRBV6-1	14	CASSTGQGGTEAFF
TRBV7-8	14	CASSLATGGGEQYF
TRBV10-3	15	CAISLGQVLDYGYTF
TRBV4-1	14	CASSQASNRDEAFF
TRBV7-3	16	CASSSHHSGRAYEQYF
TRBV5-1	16	CASSLEGRKNTGELFF
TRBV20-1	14	CSATTQGMGNIQYF
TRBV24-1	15	CATSDLAGSHNEQFF
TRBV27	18	CASSPPGRGRTMNTEAFF
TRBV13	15	CASSLSFLATETQYF
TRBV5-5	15	CASSLDRDPYNEQFF
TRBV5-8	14	CASSFTGPNTEAFF
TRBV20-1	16	CSARDDRGMGSHEQYF
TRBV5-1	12	CASSPGAGELFF
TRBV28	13	CASSFRFDNEQFF
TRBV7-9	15	CASSLRGGSTDTQYF
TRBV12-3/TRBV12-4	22	CASSLPRGLAARGVVDTDTQYF
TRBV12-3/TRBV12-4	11	CASSFSGLPIF
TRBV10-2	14	CASGRTGYTDTQYF
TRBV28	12	CASSRSGTEQYF
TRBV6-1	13	CASTQGIGNEQFF
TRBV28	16	CASSSTTGLATYEQYF
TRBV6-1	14	CASSERIQGNEQFF
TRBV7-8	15	CASSLGAGAGNEQFF
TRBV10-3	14	CAISEGLYQETQYF
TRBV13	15	CASSTSDSSYNEQFF
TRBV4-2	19	CASSQGWRNVGSVLYEQYF
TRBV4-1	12	CASSLRTGSYTF
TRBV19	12	CASSINYNEQFF
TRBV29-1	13	CSVHKREALEQYF
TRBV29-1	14	CSVEAGVGNTEAFF
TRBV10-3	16	CAISDGTGRNTGELFF
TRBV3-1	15	CASSQGQGAVGELFF
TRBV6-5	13	CASSYSRRDEQYF
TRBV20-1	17	CSAREDRTSVSTGELFF
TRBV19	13	CASSIQTYNEQFF
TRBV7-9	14	CASSLGQYQETQYF
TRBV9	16	CASSVAGASGTYEQYF